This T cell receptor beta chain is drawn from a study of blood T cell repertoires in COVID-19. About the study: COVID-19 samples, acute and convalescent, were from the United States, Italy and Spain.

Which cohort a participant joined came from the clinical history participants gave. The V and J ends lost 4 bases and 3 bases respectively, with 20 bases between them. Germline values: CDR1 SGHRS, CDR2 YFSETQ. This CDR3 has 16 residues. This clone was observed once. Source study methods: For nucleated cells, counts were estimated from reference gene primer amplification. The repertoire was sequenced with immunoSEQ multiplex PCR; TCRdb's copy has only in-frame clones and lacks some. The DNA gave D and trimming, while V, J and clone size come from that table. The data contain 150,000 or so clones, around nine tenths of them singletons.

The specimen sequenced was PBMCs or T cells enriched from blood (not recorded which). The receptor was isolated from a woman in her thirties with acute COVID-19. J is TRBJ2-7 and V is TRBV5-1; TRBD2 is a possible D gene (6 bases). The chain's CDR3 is CASSPNVWRDNYEQYF. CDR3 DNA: TGCGCCAGCAGCCCTAATGTGTGGAGGGATAACTACGAGCAGTACTTC. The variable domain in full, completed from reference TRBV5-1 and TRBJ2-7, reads KAGVTQTPRYLIKTRGQQVTLSCSPISGHRSVSWYQQTPGQGLQFLFEYFSETQRNKGNFPGRFSGRQFSNSRSEMNVSTLELGDSALYLCASSPNVWRDNYEQYFGPGTRLTVT.